This T cell receptor beta chain emerged from a study of T cell responses to AZD1222 COVID-19 vaccine. With 0 bases clipped from V and 4 bases from J, the junction kept 8 bases outside the gene matches. This CDR3 has 16 residues. From germline, CDR1 is SGHRS and CDR2 YFSETQ. Assay: immunoSEQ multiplex PCR; the TCRdb copy retains only in-frame clones and omits some. The profile shows just over 90,000 clones, over 75% of them singletons. V usage is TRBV5-1 and J usage is TRBJ1-2; TRBD1 agrees at 8 bases. Sequenced material: peripheral blood, taken 28 days after the second AZD1222 dose. This clonotype was sampled from an adult who received the AZD1222 COVID-19 vaccine. In nucleotides, the CDR3 is TGCGCCAGCAGCTTGGAACCAGGACAGGGTGCCTATGGCTACACCTTC. It encodes CASSLEPGQGAYGYTF. The full variable domain, in which reference TRBV5-1 and TRBJ1-2 provide the parts outside the CDR3, is KAGVTQTPRYLIKTRGQQVTLSCSPISGHRSVSWYQQTPGQGLQFLFEYFSETQRNKGNFPGRFSGRQFSNSRSEMNVSTLELGDSALYLCASSLEPGQGAYGYTFGSGTRLTVV.